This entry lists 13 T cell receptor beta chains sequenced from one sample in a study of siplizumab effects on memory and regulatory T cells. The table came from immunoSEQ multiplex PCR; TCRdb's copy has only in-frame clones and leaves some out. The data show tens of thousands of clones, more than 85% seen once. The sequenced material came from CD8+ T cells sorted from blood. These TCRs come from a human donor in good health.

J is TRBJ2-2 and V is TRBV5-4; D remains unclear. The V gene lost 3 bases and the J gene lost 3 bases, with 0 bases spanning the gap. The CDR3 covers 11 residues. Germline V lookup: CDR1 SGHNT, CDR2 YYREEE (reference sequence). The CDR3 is CASSYTGELFF. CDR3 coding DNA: TGTGCCAGCAGCTACACCGGGGAGCTGTTTTTT.

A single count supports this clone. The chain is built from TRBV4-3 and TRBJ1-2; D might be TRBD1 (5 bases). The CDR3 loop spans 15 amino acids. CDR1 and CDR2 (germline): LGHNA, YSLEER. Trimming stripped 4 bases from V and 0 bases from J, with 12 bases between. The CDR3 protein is CASSRQGEANYGYTF. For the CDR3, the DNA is TGCGCCAGCAGCCGCCAAGGGGAAGCTAACTATGGCTACACCTTC.

CDR3 region: CASTDSQNTEAFF. CDR3 DNA sequence: TGTGCCAGCACCGACAGTCAGAACACTGAAGCTTTCTTT. The chain is built from TRBV7-6 and TRBJ1-1, with D possibly TRBD1 on 5 matching bases. The CDR3 runs 13 residues. V was cut by 7 bases and J by 1 base, with 10 bases left in between. Looked up from germline, CDR1 is SGHVS and CDR2 is FNYEAQ.

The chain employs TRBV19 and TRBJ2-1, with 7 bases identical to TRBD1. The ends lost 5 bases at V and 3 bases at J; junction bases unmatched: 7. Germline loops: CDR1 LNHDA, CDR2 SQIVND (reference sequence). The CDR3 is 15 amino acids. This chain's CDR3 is CASSVFGDSYNEQFF. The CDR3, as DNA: TGTGCCAGTAGTGTCTTCGGGGACAGCTACAATGAGCAGTTCTTC.

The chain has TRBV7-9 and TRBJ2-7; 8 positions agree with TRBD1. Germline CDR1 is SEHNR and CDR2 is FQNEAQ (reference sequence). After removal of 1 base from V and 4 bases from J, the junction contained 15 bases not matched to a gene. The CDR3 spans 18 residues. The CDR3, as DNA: TGTGCCAGCAGCTTAGATTCGACGCCGGGCAGGGGGCAGTACGAGCAGTACTTC. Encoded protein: CASSLDSTPGRGQYEQYF.

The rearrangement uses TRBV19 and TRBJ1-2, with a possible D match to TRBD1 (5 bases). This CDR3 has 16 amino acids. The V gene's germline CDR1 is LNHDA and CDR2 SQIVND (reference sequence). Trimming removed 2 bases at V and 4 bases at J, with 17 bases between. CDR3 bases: TGTGCCAGTAGTATAACTGTGAGGGGAGCGGGCTATGGCTACACCTTC. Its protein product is CASSITVRGAGYGYTF.

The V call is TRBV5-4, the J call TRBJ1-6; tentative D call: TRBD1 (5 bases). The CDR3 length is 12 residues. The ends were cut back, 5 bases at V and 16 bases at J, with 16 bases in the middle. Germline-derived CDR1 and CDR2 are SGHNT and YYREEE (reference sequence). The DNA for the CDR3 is TGTGCCAGCAGATCCCCGACCGGGGCTCTCCACTTT. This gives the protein CASRSPTGALHF.

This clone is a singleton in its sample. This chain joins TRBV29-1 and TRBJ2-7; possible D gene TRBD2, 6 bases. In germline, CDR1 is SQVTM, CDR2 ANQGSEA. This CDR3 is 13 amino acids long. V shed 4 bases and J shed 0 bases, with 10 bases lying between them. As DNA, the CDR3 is TGCAGCGTTGTGGGAGGACCCTCCTACGAGCAGTACTTC. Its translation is CSVVGGPSYEQYF.

This CDR3 is CASSLDPGGYPGTDTQYF. DNA for the CDR3: TGTGCCAGCAGCTTGGATCCCGGTGGATATCCGGGCACAGATACGCAGTATTTT. The rearrangement uses TRBV5-4 and TRBJ2-3; D ambiguous. The ends were cut back, 0 bases at V and 1 base at J, with 18 bases in the middle. CDR3 length: 18 residues. CDR1 is SGHNT, CDR2 YYREEE, per germline (reference sequence).

DNA for the CDR3: TGCGCCAGCAGCCAAGTTGTGGGTCAGCCCCAGCATTTT. Amino acids: CASSQVVGQPQHF. The J gene is TRBJ1-5, the V gene TRBV4-1; D ambiguous. V dropped 1 base and J dropped 6 bases, with 7 bases sitting between them. In germline, CDR1 is MGHRA, CDR2 YSYEKL. This CDR3 comprises 13 residues.

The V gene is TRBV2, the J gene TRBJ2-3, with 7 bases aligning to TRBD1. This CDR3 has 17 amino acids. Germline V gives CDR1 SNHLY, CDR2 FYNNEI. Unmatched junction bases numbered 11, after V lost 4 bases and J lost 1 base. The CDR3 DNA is TGTGCCAGCAGTGGAGAGGCAGCACAGGGGCGCACAGATACGCAGTATTTT. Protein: CASSGEAAQGRTDTQYF. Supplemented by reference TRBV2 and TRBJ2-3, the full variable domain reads EPEVTQTPSHQVTQMGQEVILRCVPISNHLYFYWYRQILGQKVEFLVSFYNNEISEKSEIFDDQFSVERPDGSNFTLKIRSTKLEDSAMYFCASSGEAAQGRTDTQYFGPGTRLTVL.

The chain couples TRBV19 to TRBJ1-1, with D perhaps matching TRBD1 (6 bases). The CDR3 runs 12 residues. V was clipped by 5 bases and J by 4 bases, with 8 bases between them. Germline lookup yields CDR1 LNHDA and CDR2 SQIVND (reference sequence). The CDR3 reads CASSEQGTEAFF. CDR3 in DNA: TGTGCCAGTAGTGAACAGGGCACTGAAGCTTTCTTT.

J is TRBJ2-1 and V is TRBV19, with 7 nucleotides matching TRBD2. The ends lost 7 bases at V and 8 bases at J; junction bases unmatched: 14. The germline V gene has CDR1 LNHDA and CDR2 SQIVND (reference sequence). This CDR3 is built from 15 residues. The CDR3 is CASTFLADGVHEQFF. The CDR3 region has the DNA TGTGCCAGTACCTTCCTAGCGGATGGAGTGCATGAGCAGTTCTTC. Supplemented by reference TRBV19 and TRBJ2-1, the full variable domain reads DGGITQSPKYLFRKEGQNVTLSCEQNLNHDAMYWYRQDPGQGLRLIYYSQIVNDFQKGDIAEGYSVSREKKESFPLTVTSAQKNPTAFYLCASTFLADGVHEQFFGPGTRLTVL.